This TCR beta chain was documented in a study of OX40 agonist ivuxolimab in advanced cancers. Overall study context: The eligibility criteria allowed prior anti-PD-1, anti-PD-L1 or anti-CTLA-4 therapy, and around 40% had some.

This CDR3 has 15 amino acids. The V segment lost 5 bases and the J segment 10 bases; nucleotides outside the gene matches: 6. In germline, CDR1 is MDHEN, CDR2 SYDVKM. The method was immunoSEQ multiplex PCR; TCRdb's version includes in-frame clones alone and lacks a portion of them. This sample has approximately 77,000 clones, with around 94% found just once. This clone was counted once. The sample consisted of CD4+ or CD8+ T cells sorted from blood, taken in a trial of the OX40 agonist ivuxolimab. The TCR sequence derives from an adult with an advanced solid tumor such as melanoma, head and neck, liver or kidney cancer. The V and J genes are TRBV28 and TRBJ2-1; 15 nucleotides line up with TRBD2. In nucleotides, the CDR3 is TGTGCCAGCAGTGTAGGGGGACTAGCGGGAGGAGAGCAGTTCTTC. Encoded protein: CASSVGGLAGGEQFF.